Sequencing of this T cell receptor beta chain was carried out in a study of T-cell reconstitution after alpha-beta-depleted transplantation in children. During its preparation, the TCRbeta library received unique molecular identifiers. TCRdb reanalysed the PCR reads using MiXCR and keeps one entry per CDR3 protein. Among roughly 500,000 distinct CDR3 sequences, roughly an eighth were seen once, and the ten largest hold under 7%. This CDR3 has 14 residues. Germline loops: CDR1 GTSNPN, CDR2 SVGIG (reference sequence). Losses at the gene ends were 2 bases for V and 4 bases for J; bases not matched to a gene: 6.

The chain couples TRBV30 to TRBJ2-7; 9 nucleotides agree with TRBD1. This receptor was taken from a human donor who donated a stem cell graft to a child with combined immunodeficiency. The sequenced sample was PBMCs from the stem cell graft donor, obtained from the stem cell graft. The CDR3 protein is CAWSKTGGGYEQYF. Written as DNA, the CDR3 is TGTGCCTGGAGTAAAACAGGGGGCGGGTACGAGCAGTACTTC.